This T cell receptor (beta chain) was recovered during a study of T cell changes during pregnancy in multiple sclerosis. The repertoire was sequenced with immunoSEQ multiplex PCR; TCRdb's copy has only in-frame clones and lacks some. The sample comprises around 60,000 clones, 80% to 95% of which are singletons, and approximately 1.5% rests with the top ten. CDR1 and CDR2 from the germline V gene are MGHRA and YSYEKL. The V and J ends lost 1 base and 0 bases respectively, with 10 bases between them. The CDR3 spans 15 residues. The specimen was peripheral blood, collected in the second trimester of pregnancy. J is TRBJ2-7 and V is TRBV4-1, with D perhaps matching TRBD2 (5 bases). The receptor's source is a female donor with multiple sclerosis, enrolled in a pregnancy study. This CDR3 reads CASSQAARGSYEQYF. The CDR3, as DNA: TGCGCCAGCAGCCAAGCCGCCCGGGGCTCCTACGAGCAGTACTTC.